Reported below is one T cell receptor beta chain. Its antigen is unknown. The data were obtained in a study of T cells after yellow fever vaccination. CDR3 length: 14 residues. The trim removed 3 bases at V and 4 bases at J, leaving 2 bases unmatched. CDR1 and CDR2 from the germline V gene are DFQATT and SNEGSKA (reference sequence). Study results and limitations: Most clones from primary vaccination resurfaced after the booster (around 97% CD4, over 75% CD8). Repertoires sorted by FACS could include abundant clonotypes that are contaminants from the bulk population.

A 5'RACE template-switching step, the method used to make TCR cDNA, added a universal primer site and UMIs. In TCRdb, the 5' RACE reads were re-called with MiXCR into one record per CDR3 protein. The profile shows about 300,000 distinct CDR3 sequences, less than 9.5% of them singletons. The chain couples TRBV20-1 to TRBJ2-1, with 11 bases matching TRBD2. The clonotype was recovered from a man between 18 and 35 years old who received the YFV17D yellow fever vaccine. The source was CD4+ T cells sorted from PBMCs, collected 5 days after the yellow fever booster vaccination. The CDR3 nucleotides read TGCAGTGCTAGGCGACTAGCGGGATACAATGAGCAGTTCTTC. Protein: CSARRLAGYNEQFF.